These 4 T cell receptor beta chains were all obtained from the same sample, sequenced in a study of Ad26.COV2.S vaccination and SARS-CoV-2 variants. TCRdb's copy holds only in-frame clones and misses some; the assay was immunoSEQ multiplex PCR. Among about 680,000 clones listed, approximately 88% were seen once. Treatment: over 15 received Ad26.COV2.S at low or high dose, single or two shots; 5 received placebo; per-sample allocation not given. Collection of samples fell on day 63 after the first vaccine or placebo injection. The specimen was peripheral blood, collected in a trial of Ad26.COV2.S vaccine versus placebo. The receptors here all came from a person between 18 and 65 years old who received the Ad26.COV2.S COVID-19 vaccine or a placebo.

The chain couples TRBV5-4 to TRBJ1-1, with 9 bases identical to TRBD1. This CDR3 spans 13 amino acids. Trimming took 4 bases from V and 10 from J; bases not matched to a gene: 8. Germline CDR1 SGHNT, CDR2 YYREEE (reference sequence). DNA for the CDR3: TGTGCCAGCAGCCTGGGACAGGGTAGGAGAGCTTTCTTT. Amino acid sequence: CASSLGQGRRAFF.

This clone occurred a few times. The rearrangement joins TRBV27 to TRBJ1-5; D is undetermined. Germline CDR1 is MNHEY and CDR2 is SMNVEV (reference sequence). The CDR3 spans 13 residues. Trimming shortened V by 8 bases and J by 2 bases, and 10 bases separated the two germline ends. The CDR3 region is CASGYERNQPQHF. For the CDR3, the DNA is TGTGCCAGCGGTTATGAGCGCAATCAGCCCCAGCATTTT.

J is TRBJ1-4 and V is TRBV5-1; D possibly corresponds to TRBD1 (6 bases). This CDR3 spans 14 amino acids. Germline V gene data show CDR1 as SGHRS and CDR2 as YFSETQ. The V and J ends lost 0 bases and 7 bases respectively, with 10 bases between them. The CDR3, as DNA: TGCGCCAGCAGCTTGGGGGGGCCGGGTGAAAAACTGTTTTTT. The encoded protein is CASSLGGPGEKLFF. The full variable domain, completed using reference TRBV5-1 and TRBJ1-4, is KAGVTQTPRYLIKTRGQQVTLSCSPISGHRSVSWYQQTPGQGLQFLFEYFSETQRNKGNFPGRFSGRQFSNSRSEMNVSTLELGDSALYLCASSLGGPGEKLFFGSGTQLSVL.

This clone appeared a few times. V gene TRBV5-1 combines with J gene TRBJ1-6; D might be TRBD1 (5 bases). V lost 2 bases and J 8 bases, leaving 11 bases between the germline ends. Germline V lookup: CDR1 SGHRS, CDR2 YFSETQ. The CDR3 is made up of 14 amino acids. This CDR3 is CASSLGREDSPLHF. Written as DNA, the CDR3 is TGCGCCAGCAGCTTAGGCAGGGAGGATTCACCCCTCCACTTT.